Listed here are 9 T cell receptor beta chains from one sample, sequenced in a study of Ad26.COV2.S vaccination and SARS-CoV-2 variants. Described treatment: 15 to 20 received Ad26.COV2.S at low or high dose, single or two shots; about 5 received placebo; per-sample allocation not given. Samples analyzed were those drawn on day 63 after the first vaccine or placebo injection. TCRdb's copy holds only in-frame clones and misses some; the assay was immunoSEQ multiplex PCR. Of some 420,000 clones listed, 85% to 90% are singletons. This sample comprised peripheral blood, obtained in a trial of Ad26.COV2.S vaccine versus placebo. These receptors all come from a person aged 18 to 65 who received the Ad26.COV2.S COVID-19 vaccine or a placebo.

This clone was detected only a few times. The rearrangement uses TRBV7-3 and TRBJ2-5; 10 nucleotides match TRBD2. Germline CDR1 reads SGHTA; CDR2 reads FQGTGA. CDR3 size: 14 residues. The ends lost 7 bases at V and 2 bases at J; junction bases unmatched: 4. The CDR3 DNA sequence: TGTGCCAGCACCAAAGCGGGGGGGCAAGAGACCCAGTACTTC. Amino acids: CASTKAGGQETQYF.

This chain joins TRBV18 and TRBJ1-1; 7 bases map to TRBD1. Germline CDR1 is KGHSH and CDR2 is LQKENI. V dropped 2 bases and J dropped 0; count of bases not matched to a gene: 15. CDR3 length: 19 residues. The DNA of the CDR3 is TGTGCCAGCTCACCAGAGGCCAGTAAAGGGGGCTATATGAACACTGAAGCTTTCTTT. This translates into CASSPEASKGGYMNTEAFF.

Here the CDR3 reads CASSQVTDPEGQYF. The CDR3 nucleotides are TGCGCCAGCAGCCAAGTTACGGATCCCGAGGGGCAGTACTTC. The V call is TRBV4-3, the J call TRBJ2-7; D might be TRBD2 (5 bases). This CDR3 contains 14 residues. The germline gives CDR1 LGHNA, CDR2 YSLEER. Trimming stripped 1 base from V and 9 bases from J, with 16 bases between.

The chain employs TRBV3-1 (or the pseudogene TRBV3-2) and TRBJ2-3, with D tentatively TRBD2 (6 bases). Germline V CDR1 and CDR2: LGHDT, YNNKEL (reference sequence). The CDR3 consists of 15 residues. Trimming cost V 2 bases and J 2 bases, with 11 bases left between them. The CDR3 DNA follows: TGTGCCAGCAGCCAAAGGTCGGGGGTCACAGATACGCAGTATTTT. Its translation is CASSQRSGVTDTQYF.

This clone was observed a single time. The rearrangement links TRBV10-3 to TRBJ2-7; 7 nucleotides match TRBD2. The CDR3 totals 14 residues. V lost 0 bases to trimming and J lost 4 bases; unmatched junction nucleotides: 3. From germline, CDR1 is ENHRY and CDR2 SYGVKD. As DNA, the CDR3 is TGTGCCATCAGTGAGTCCGGCGGGGGATACGAGCAGTACTTC. The encoded protein is CAISESGGGYEQYF.

This sequence joins TRBV2 and TRBJ1-1; D might be TRBD1 (5 bases). The length of the CDR3 is 17 residues. Trimming took off 8 bases at V and 5 bases at J, with 27 bases between the two ends. Germline loops: CDR1 SNHLY, CDR2 FYNNEI. DNA for the CDR3: TGTGCCAGCGGCACCCCGTTGTTTTGGGGGGATAGGACTGAAGCTTTCTTT. It specifies CASGTPLFWGDRTEAFF. The variable domain in full, with the rest retrieved from reference TRBV2 and TRBJ1-1, is EPEVTQTPSHQVTQMGQEVILRCVPISNHLYFYWYRQILGQKVEFLVSFYNNEISEKSEIFDDQFSVERPDGSNFTLKIRSTKLEDSAMYFCASGTPLFWGDRTEAFFGQGTRLTVV.

The rearrangement uses TRBV5-1 and TRBJ2-7; TRBD1 aligns across 7 bases. Germline-derived CDR1 and CDR2 are SGHRS and YFSETQ. The CDR3 length is 13 residues. J lost 3 bases, V lost 4 bases, and 4 bases had no gene match. The CDR3 DNA is TGCGCCAGCAGCCGCCGGGACAGCTACGAGCAGTACTTC. It encodes CASSRRDSYEQYF.

This chain links TRBV6-6 with TRBJ2-7; D remains ambiguous. Per the germline V gene, CDR1 is MNHNY and CDR2 is SVGAGI (reference sequence). This CDR3 contains 15 residues. V lost 5 bases and J lost 0, with 14 bases in between. The CDR3 DNA follows: TGTGCCAGCAGTCGATTTTATCCGAGCTCCTACGAGCAGTACTTC. Protein product: CASSRFYPSSYEQYF.

This clone was counted a single time. The V and J genes are TRBV7-8 and TRBJ2-1, with 9 bases that match TRBD2. The CDR3 consists of 16 residues. In germline, CDR1 is SGHVS, CDR2 FQNEAQ. The V segment lost 5 bases and the J segment 5 bases; nucleotides outside the gene matches: 10. The CDR3 sequence is CASSPPLSGGNNEQFF. CDR3 bases: TGTGCCAGCAGCCCCCCACTGAGCGGGGGGAACAATGAGCAGTTCTTC.